This passage covers 3 T cell receptor beta chains from one sample sequenced in a study of cytomegalovirus exposure and HLA in healthy donors. Assay: immunoSEQ multiplex PCR; the TCRdb copy retains only in-frame clones and omits some. The sample includes some 150,000 clones, 91% of them seen just once. The sample was PBMCs. These TCRs come from a man younger than 35 in good health and CMV-seronegative.

This chain links TRBV29-1 with TRBJ2-7, with TRBD2 as a possible D gene (5 bases). CDR1 and CDR2 from the germline V gene are SQVTM and ANQGSEA. The CDR3 extends over 11 amino acids. Between the trimmed V and J ends, which lost 7 bases and 4 bases, there was a span of 11 bases. The CDR3 coding sequence is TGCAGCGCCCGGGGTGGGTACGAGCAGTACTTC. Its translation: CSARGGYEQYF.

The V call is TRBV5-1, the J call TRBJ2-3, with 9 bases identical to TRBD1. The CDR3 extends over 14 amino acids. J was trimmed by 5 bases and V by 3 bases; bases with no gene match: 4. The germline V gene has CDR1 SGHRS and CDR2 YFSETQ. CDR3 protein: CASSSRTGEDTQYF. The CDR3 region has the DNA TGCGCCAGCAGCTCCCGGACAGGGGAAGATACGCAGTATTTT.

This clone was detected once. The chain uses TRBV6-1 and TRBJ1-2; D perhaps matches TRBD1 (6 bases). This CDR3 contains 15 residues. The germline CDR1 and CDR2 sequences are MNHNS and SASEGT. With 6 bases removed from V and 0 bases from J, the gap between germline ends came to 14 bases. The CDR3 loop is CASRGADGANYGYTF. Here the CDR3 DNA reads TGTGCCAGCAGGGGGGCAGATGGAGCTAACTATGGCTACACCTTC.